The TCR beta chain described here comes from a study of blood T cell repertoires in COVID-19. Trimming shortened V by 7 bases and J by 1 base, and 19 bases separated the two germline ends. The germline V gene encodes CDR1 SQVTM and CDR2 ANQGSEA. This CDR3 is 15 amino acids long. The protocol was immunoSEQ multiplex PCR, while the TCRdb copy is restricted to in-frame clones and leaves out a portion. The top ten hold 3.6% of the sample, which has 150,000 to 200,000 clones, 65% to 85% seen once. Participants came from about two dozen US areas, aged roughly 18 to 95 years. Cohort allocation depended upon clinical history that participants reported.

This TCR came from a woman between 45 and 65 years old in a cohort exposed to, infected with or recovered from COVID-19 (not recorded which). The V call is TRBV29-1, the J call TRBJ1-1, with a possible D match to TRBD1 (6 bases). Sequenced: PBMCs or T cells enriched from blood (not recorded which). CDR3 loop: CSGAGTQEKNTEAFF. CDR3 in DNA: TGCAGCGGTGCCGGGACACAGGAAAAGAACACTGAAGCTTTCTTT.